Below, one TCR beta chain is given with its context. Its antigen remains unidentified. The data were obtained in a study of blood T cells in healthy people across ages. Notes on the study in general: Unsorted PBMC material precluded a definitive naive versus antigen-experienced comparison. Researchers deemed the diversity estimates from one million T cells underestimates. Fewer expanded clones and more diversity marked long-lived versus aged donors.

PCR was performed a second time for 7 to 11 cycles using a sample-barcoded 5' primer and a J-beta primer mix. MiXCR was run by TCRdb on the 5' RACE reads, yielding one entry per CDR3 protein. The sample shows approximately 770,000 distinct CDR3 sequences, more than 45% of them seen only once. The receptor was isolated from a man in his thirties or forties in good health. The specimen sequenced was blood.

As DNA, the CDR3 is TGCGCCAGCAGCTTGGGGGGACAGGGTAACCAGGATGGAGGCTACACCTTC. It specifies CASSLGGQGNQDGGYTF. This chain joins TRBV5-1 and TRBJ1-2; 9 bases are shared with TRBD1. V dropped 0 bases and J dropped 8; count of bases not matched to a gene: 14. Germline assignment: CDR1 SGHRS and CDR2 YFSETQ. This CDR3 has 17 residues.